Below are 15 T cell receptor beta chains sequenced from a single sample in a study of T cells in Graves' hyperthyroidism and ophthalmopathy. RNA transcripts provided the source from which TCR beta CDR3 regions were amplified. A set of HTBI primers served as the primers for a first-round RT-PCR of the TCR CDR3. TCRdb analysed the multiplex PCR reads with MiXCR anew, one entry per CDR3 protein. The sample has 500,000 to 800,000 distinct CDR3 sequences, more than 14% seen once. Sequencing used blood. These receptors were collected from a woman between 45 and 60 years old with Graves' ophthalmopathy.

The V gene is TRBV12-3 or TRBV12-4, the J gene TRBJ1-1, with TRBD1 identical over 11 bases. J was trimmed by 0 bases and V by 7 bases; bases with no gene match: 4. There are 15 residues in the CDR3. The CDR3 loop reads CASTTDRGLNTEAFF. DNA of the CDR3: TGTGCCAGCACTACGGACAGGGGGCTGAACACTGAAGCTTTCTTT.

The V and J genes are TRBV6-2 or TRBV6-3 and TRBJ2-1; 9 positions match TRBD2. CDR1 and CDR2 from the germline V gene are MNHEY and SVGEGT. The CDR3 loop spans 17 amino acids. V lost 6 bases, J lost 7 bases, and 16 bases stayed unmatched. The CDR3 DNA sequence: TGTGCCAGCAGGACGGGACAGATAGCGGGAGTCGGGAATGAGCAGTTCTTC. Its translation: CASRTGQIAGVGNEQFF.

The table lists this clonotype with many counts. The genes are TRBV28 and TRBJ2-7; TRBD2 aligns across 9 bases. Germline CDR1 reads MDHEN; CDR2 reads SYDVKM. The V and J ends lost 7 bases and 6 bases, in that order; junction bases with no gene match: 7. This CDR3 has 13 amino acids. For the CDR3, the DNA is TGTGCCAGCACGGCGGGAGGGCCAAGCGAGCAGTACTTC. Protein: CASTAGGPSEQYF.

This clonotype came up many times. This chain connects TRBV12-3 or TRBV12-4 to TRBJ2-1, with 7 bases fitting TRBD1. V was pared by 5 bases and J by 6 bases, with 4 bases of the junction left unmatched. The CDR3 runs to 13 residues. CDR3 amino acids: CASSAGTVNEQFF. The DNA for the CDR3 is TGTGCCAGCAGTGCAGGGACAGTCAATGAGCAGTTCTTC.

In this sample, this clonotype turned up a few times. The rearrangement joins TRBV28 to TRBJ1-5; 7 bases fit TRBD1. V lost 6 bases and J lost 7; bases outside the gene matches: 9. CDR1 and CDR2 from the germline V gene are MDHEN and SYDVKM. This CDR3 has 14 residues. CDR3 region: CASSQGGSGQPQHF. CDR3 nucleotide sequence: TGTGCCAGCAGCCAGGGGGGATCCGGGCAGCCCCAGCATTTT.

Only a few counts were recorded for this clonotype. V and J are TRBV9 and TRBJ2-7; 10 bases are a match to TRBD1. V dropped 4 bases and J dropped 2; count of bases not matched to a gene: 9. CDR1 is SGDLS and CDR2 is YYNGEE in the germline V gene. CDR3 size: 16 residues. The CDR3, as DNA: TGTGCCAGCAGCCCCCGATCGGGACAGGGGACCTACGAGCAGTACTTC. Amino acid sequence: CASSPRSGQGTYEQYF.

V is TRBV27 and J is TRBJ2-5, with TRBD1 matching 7 bases. The CDR3 is 13 residues long. Losses at the gene ends were 6 bases for V and 3 bases for J; bases not matched to a gene: 4. Germline loops: CDR1 MNHEY, CDR2 SMNVEV (reference sequence). This CDR3 is CASRWTGEETQYF. CDR3 DNA: TGTGCCAGCAGGTGGACAGGAGAAGAGACCCAGTACTTC.

This clonotype was recorded many times. The rearrangement uses TRBV2 and TRBJ2-4, with a weak D call TRBD2 (5 bases). Germline V gene sequence: CDR1 SNHLY, CDR2 FYNNEI. Trimming left V 6 bases short and J 1 base short, with 13 bases between. This CDR3 spans 15 amino acids. As DNA, the CDR3 is TGTGCCAGCAGAATGAGGGTTGTGGCCAAAAACATTCAGTACTTC. As protein: CASRMRVVAKNIQYF. The whole variable domain, remainder taken from reference TRBV2 and TRBJ2-4, is EPEVTQTPSHQVTQMGQEVILRCVPISNHLYFYWYRQILGQKVEFLVSFYNNEISEKSEIFDDQFSVERPDGSNFTLKIRSTKLEDSAMYFCASRMRVVAKNIQYFGAGTRLSVL.

This clonotype has more than one count but fewer than ten. The chain links TRBV20-1 to TRBJ2-7, with TRBD2 matching over 13 bases. This CDR3 region has 19 residues. The V and J ends lost 0 bases and 1 base, in that order; junction bases with no gene match: 12. CDR1 and CDR2 from the germline V gene are DFQATT and SNEGSKA (reference sequence). CDR3 residues: CSARDLGLAGETLSYEQYF. The CDR3 coding sequence is TGCAGTGCTAGAGATTTAGGACTAGCGGGAGAGACCCTTTCCTACGAGCAGTACTTC.

This clonotype was recorded at least ten times. The chain has TRBV11-2 and TRBJ2-7; D not resolved. Trimming cost V 0 bases and J 3 bases, with 12 bases left between them. The CDR3 contains 15 residues. Germline loops: CDR1 SGHAT, CDR2 FQNNGV. CDR3 nucleotide sequence: TGTGCCAGCAGCTTAGACGGGCGACTCCTCTACGAGCAGTACTTC. Translation gives CASSLDGRLLYEQYF.

This clonotype was recorded a few times. The chain is built from TRBV7-9 and TRBJ2-1; 8 bases line up with TRBD2. This CDR3 region has 15 residues. V lost 5 bases, J lost 9 bases, and 12 bases stayed unmatched. CDR1 SEHNR and CDR2 FQNEAQ come from the germline V gene (reference sequence). Here the CDR3 DNA reads TGTGCCAGCAGCAAAGGGGCACGGGAGGGCGTTGAGCAGTTCTTC. This codes for CASSKGAREGVEQFF.

Comments on this clonotype: A much more abundant neighbour one base away suggests this may be a read error. The chain links TRBV7-9 to TRBJ2-7, with 10 bases that match TRBD2. This CDR3 is built from 19 residues. CDR1 is SEHNR and CDR2 is FQNEAQ in the germline V gene (reference sequence). V dropped 2 bases and J dropped 1; count of bases not matched to a gene: 14. CDR3 in DNA: TGTGCCAGCAGCTTACTCGTGGAGCTAGCGGGAGAGCTATCCTACGAGCAGTACTTC. The encoded protein is CASSLLVELAGELSYEQYF. Drawing the rest from reference TRBV7-9 and TRBJ2-7, the complete variable domain is DTGVSQNPRHKITKRGQNVTFRCDPISEHNRLYWYRQTLGQGPEFLTYFQNEAQLEKSRLLSDRFSAERPKGSFSTLEIQRTEQGDSAMYLCASSLLVELAGELSYEQYFGPGTRLTVT.

On this clonotype: At one end the junction does not follow the germline gene, possibly because of a read error. The V gene is TRBV5-1, the J gene TRBJ1-1; 7 bases fit TRBD1. This CDR3 comprises 13 residues. CDR1 and CDR2 from the germline V gene are SGHRS and YFSETQ. CDR3 in amino acids: CASSRDRVPEALF. In nucleotides, the CDR3 is TGCGCCAGCAGTAGAGACAGGGTCCCTGAAGCTCTCTTT.

J is TRBJ2-2 and V is TRBV29-1, with 10 bases aligning to TRBD1. With 8 bases clipped from V and 1 base from J, the junction kept 4 bases outside the gene matches. Per the germline V gene, CDR1 is SQVTM and CDR2 is ANQGSEA. This CDR3 is 14 amino acids long. CDR3 nucleotide sequence: TGCAGCTCCCGGACAGGGGGGAACACCGGGGAGCTGTTTTTT. Encoded protein: CSSRTGGNTGELFF.

This clonotype was recorded many times. This rearrangement joins TRBV29-1 to TRBJ2-1, with D possibly being TRBD2 (6 bases). V lost 7 bases, J lost 0 bases, and 13 bases lay in between. Germline V gene lookup returns CDR1 SQVTM and CDR2 ANQGSEA. The CDR3 contains 14 residues. The CDR3 sequence: CSGHFGSSYNEQFF. The CDR3 DNA follows: TGCAGCGGCCACTTCGGGAGCTCCTACAATGAGCAGTTCTTC.